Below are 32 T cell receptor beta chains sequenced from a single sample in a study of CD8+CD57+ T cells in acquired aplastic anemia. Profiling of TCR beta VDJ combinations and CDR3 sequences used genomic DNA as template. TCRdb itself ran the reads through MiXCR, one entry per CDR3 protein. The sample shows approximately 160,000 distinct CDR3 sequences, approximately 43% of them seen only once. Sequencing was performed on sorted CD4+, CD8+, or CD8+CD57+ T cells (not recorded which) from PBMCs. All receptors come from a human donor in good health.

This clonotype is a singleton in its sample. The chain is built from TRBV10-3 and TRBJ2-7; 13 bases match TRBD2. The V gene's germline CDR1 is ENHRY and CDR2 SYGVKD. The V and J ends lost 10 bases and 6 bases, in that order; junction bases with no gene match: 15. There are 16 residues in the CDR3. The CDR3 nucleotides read TGTGCCACTTATGGGACTAGCGGGGATAAAACCTCCGAGCAGTACTTC. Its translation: CATYGTSGDKTSEQYF.

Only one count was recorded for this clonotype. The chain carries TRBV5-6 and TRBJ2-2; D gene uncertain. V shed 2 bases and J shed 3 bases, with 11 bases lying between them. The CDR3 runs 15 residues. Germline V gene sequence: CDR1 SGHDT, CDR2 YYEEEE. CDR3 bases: TGTGCCAGCAGCTTTCGGTCCGGGCACACCGGGGAGCTGTTTTTT. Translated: CASSFRSGHTGELFF.

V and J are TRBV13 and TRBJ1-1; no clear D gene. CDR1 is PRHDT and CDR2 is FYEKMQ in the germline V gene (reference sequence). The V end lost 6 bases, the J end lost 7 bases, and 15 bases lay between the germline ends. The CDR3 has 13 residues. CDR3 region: CASSRRVYGEAFF. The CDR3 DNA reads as TGTGCCAGCAGTCGAAGGGTTTACGGTGAAGCTTTCTTT.

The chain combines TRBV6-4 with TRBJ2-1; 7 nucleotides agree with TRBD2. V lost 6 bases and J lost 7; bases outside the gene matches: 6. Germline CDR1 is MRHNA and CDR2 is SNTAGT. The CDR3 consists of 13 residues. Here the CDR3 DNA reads TGTGCCAGCAGCCACGACGGGGGGAATGAGCAGTTCTTC. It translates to CASSHDGGNEQFF.

CDR3 sequence reads: CASHLMTYEQYF. The CDR3 DNA follows: TGTGCCAGCCACCTGATGACCTACGAGCAGTACTTC. The rearrangement joins TRBV7-2 to TRBJ2-7; D unresolved. Germline V gene lookup returns CDR1 SGHTA and CDR2 FQGNSA. Trimming removed 8 bases at V and 2 bases at J, with 10 bases between. The CDR3 consists of 12 residues.

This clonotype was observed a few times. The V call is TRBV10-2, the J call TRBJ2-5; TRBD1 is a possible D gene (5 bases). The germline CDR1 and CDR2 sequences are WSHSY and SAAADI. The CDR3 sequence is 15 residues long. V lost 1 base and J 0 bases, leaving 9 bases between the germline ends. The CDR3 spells CASSELGLNQETQYF. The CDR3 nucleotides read TGCGCCAGCAGTGAGTTGGGGCTGAACCAAGAGACCCAGTACTTC.

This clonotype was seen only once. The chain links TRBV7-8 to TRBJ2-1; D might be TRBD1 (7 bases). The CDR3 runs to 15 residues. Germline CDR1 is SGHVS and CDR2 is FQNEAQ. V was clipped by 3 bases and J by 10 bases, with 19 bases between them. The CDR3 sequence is CASSFSAGGIAEQFF. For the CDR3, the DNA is TGTGCCAGCAGCTTTAGTGCAGGGGGGATAGCGGAGCAGTTCTTC.

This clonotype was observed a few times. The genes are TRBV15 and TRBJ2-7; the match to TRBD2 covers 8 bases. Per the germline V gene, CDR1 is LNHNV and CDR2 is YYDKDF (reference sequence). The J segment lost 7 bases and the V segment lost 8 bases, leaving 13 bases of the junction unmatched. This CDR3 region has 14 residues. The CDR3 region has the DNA TGTGCCACCTCTATTTCCGGGAGGGCCAGGGAGCAGTACTTC. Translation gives CATSISGRAREQYF.

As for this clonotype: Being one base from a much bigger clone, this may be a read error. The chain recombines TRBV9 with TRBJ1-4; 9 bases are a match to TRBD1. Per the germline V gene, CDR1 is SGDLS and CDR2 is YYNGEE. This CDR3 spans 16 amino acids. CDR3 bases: TGTGCCAGCAGCATCGGGCCCGGGACAGGGAATGAAAGACTGTTTTTT. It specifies CASSIGPGTGNERLFF.

The CDR3 reads CASSLDSFDGYTF. For the CDR3, the DNA is TGTGCCAGCAGCCTCGACTCGTTTGATGGCTACACCTTC. This rearrangement joins TRBV28 to TRBJ1-2, with no clear D. The CDR3 spans 13 residues. The germline V and J ends were trimmed by 6 bases and 6 bases, with 14 bases remaining between them. Germline V gene sequence: CDR1 MDHEN, CDR2 SYDVKM.

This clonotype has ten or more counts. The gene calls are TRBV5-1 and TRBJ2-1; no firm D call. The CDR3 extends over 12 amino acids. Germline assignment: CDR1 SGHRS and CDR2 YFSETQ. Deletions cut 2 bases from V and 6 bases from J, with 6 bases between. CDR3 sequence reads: CASSLPTNEQFF. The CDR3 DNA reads TGCGCCAGCAGCTTACCTACCAATGAGCAGTTCTTC.

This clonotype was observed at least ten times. Here the CDR3 DNA reads TGTGCCATCAGCCGCGGACAGGGAAGCGCCGGGGAGCTGTTTTTT. Residues: CAISRGQGSAGELFF. The chain recombines TRBV10-3 with TRBJ2-2, with TRBD1 matching over 8 bases. The CDR3 covers 15 residues. The V and J ends lost 6 bases and 6 bases, in that order; junction bases with no gene match: 9. Germline-derived CDR1 and CDR2 are ENHRY and SYGVKD.

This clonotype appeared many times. CDR3 sequence: CASSLRAENQPQHF. The CDR3 region has the DNA TGTGCCAGCAGCTTGCGGGCAGAGAATCAGCCCCAGCATTTT. This chain links TRBV5-5 with TRBJ1-5; D is uncertain. With 1 base removed from V and 4 bases from J, the gap between germline ends came to 9 bases. The CDR3 sequence is 14 residues long. The germline V gene encodes CDR1 SGHKS and CDR2 YYEKEE (reference sequence).

CDR3 sequence (DNA): TGTGCCACCAGCAGGAATGAGGGCGAGACCCAGTACTTC. This encodes CATSRNEGETQYF. This sequence joins TRBV15 and TRBJ2-5; tentative D call: TRBD2 (5 bases). From germline, CDR1 is LNHNV and CDR2 YYDKDF (reference sequence). The CDR3 spans 13 residues. V was cut by 3 bases and J by 5 bases, with 10 bases left in between.

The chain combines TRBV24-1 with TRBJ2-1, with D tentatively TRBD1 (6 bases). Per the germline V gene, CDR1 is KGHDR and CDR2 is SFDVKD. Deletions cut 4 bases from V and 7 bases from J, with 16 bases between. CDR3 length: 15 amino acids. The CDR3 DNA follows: TGTGCCACCAGTGACCCCGGCAGACAGGTGAATGAGCAGTTCTTC. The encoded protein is CATSDPGRQVNEQFF.

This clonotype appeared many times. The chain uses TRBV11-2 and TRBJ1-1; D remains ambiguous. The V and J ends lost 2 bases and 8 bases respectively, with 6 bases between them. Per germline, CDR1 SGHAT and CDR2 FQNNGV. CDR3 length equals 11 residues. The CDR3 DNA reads TGTGCCAGCAGCTTATTCAGCGAAGCTTTCTTT. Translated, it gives CASSLFSEAFF.

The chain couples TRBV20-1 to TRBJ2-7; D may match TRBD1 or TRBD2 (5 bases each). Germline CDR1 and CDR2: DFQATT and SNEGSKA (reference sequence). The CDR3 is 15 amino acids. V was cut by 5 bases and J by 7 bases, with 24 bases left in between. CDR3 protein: CSAGLGTALGEEQYF. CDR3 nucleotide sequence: TGCAGTGCTGGGCTCGGGACGGCTTTAGGGGAGGAGCAGTACTTC.

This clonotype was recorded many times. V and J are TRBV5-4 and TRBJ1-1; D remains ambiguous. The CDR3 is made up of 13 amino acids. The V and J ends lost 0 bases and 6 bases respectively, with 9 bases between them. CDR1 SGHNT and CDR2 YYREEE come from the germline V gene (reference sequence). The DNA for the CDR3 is TGTGCCAGCAGCTTGGTAAGGGTCCCTGAAGCTTTCTTT. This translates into CASSLVRVPEAFF.

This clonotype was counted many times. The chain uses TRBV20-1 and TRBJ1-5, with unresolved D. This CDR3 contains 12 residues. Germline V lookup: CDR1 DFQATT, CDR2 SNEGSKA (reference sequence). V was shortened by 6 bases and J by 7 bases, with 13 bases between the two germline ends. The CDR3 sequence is CSASEVGQPQHF. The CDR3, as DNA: TGCAGTGCCTCAGAGGTGGGGCAGCCCCAGCATTTT.

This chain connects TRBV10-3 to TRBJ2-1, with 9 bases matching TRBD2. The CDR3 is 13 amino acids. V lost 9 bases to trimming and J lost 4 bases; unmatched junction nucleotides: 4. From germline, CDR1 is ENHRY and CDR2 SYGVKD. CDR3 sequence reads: CAIRTSVYNEQFF. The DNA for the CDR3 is TGTGCCATAAGGACTAGCGTTTACAATGAGCAGTTCTTC.

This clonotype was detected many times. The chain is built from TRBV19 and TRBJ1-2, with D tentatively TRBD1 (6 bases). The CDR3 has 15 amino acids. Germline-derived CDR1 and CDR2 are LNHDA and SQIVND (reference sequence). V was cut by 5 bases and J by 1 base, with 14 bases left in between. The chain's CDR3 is CASSSRDTNNYGYTF. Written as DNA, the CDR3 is TGTGCCAGTAGTTCCCGGGACACCAATAACTATGGCTACACCTTC.

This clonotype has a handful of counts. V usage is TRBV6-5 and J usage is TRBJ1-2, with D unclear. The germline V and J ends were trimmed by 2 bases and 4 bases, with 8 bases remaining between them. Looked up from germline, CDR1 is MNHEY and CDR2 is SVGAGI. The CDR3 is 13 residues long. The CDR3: CASSYDGVYGYTF. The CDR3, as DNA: TGTGCCAGCAGTTACGACGGGGTCTATGGCTACACCTTC.

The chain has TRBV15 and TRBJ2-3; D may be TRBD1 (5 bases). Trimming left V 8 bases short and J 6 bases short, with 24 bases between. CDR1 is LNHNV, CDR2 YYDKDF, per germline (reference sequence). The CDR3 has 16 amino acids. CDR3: CATEPRDKGIRDTQYF. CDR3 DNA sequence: TGTGCCACCGAGCCCAGGGATAAAGGCATCCGGGATACGCAGTATTTT.

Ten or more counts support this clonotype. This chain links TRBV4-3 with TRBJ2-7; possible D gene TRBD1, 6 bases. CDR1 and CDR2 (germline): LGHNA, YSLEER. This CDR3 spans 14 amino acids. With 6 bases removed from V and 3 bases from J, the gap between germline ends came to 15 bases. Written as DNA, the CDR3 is TGCGCCAGCAGTCAACAGGGAGACCTCTACGAGCAGTACTTC. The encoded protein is CASSQQGDLYEQYF.

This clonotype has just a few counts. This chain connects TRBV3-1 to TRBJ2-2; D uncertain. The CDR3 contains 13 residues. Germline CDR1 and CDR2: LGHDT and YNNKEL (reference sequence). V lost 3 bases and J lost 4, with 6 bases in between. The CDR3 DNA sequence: TGTGCCAGCAGCCAGAGCCTCACCGGGGAGCTGTTTTTT. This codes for CASSQSLTGELFF.

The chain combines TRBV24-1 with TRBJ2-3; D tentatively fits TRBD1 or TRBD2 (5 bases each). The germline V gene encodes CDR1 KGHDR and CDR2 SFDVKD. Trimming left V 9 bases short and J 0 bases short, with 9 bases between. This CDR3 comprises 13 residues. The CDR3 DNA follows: TGTGCCACCCGGGACCCAAGCACAGATACGCAGTATTTT. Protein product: CATRDPSTDTQYF.

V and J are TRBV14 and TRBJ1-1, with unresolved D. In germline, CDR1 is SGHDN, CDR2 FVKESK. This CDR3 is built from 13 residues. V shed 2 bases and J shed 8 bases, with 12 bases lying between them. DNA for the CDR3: TGTGCCAGCAGCCAATGGTTCGGCGCAGAAGCTTTCTTT. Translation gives CASSQWFGAEAFF.

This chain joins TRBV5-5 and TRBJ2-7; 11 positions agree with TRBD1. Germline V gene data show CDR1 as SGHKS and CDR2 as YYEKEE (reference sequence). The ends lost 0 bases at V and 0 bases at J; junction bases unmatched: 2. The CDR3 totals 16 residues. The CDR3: CASSLEGQGGSYEQYF. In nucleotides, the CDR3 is TGTGCCAGCAGCTTGGAGGGACAGGGGGGCTCCTACGAGCAGTACTTC. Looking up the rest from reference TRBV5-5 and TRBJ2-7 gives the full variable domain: DAGVTQSPTHLIKTRGQQVTLRCSPISGHKSVSWYQQVLGQGPQFIFQYYEKEERGRGNFPDRFSARQFPNYSSELNVNALLLGDSALYLCASSLEGQGGSYEQYFGPGTRLTVT.

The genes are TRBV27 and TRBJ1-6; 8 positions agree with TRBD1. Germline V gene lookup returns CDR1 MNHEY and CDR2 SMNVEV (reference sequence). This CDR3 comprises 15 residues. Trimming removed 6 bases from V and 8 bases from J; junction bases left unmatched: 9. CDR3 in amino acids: CASRRHTGGDSPLHF. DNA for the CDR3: TGTGCCAGCAGAAGACACACAGGGGGGGATTCACCCCTCCACTTT.

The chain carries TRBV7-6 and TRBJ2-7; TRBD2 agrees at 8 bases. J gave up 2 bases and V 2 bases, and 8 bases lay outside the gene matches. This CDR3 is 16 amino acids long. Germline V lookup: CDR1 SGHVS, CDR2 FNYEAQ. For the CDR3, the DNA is TGTGCCAGCAGCTTAACTAGCGGTACAACTACCTACGAGCAGTACTTC. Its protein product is CASSLTSGTTTYEQYF.

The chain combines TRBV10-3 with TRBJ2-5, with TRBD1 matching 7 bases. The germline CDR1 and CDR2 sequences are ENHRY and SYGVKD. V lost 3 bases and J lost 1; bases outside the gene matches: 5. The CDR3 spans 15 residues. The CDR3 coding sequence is TGTGCCATCAGTGACCTGGGACAGACCCAAGAGACCCAGTACTTC. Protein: CAISDLGQTQETQYF.

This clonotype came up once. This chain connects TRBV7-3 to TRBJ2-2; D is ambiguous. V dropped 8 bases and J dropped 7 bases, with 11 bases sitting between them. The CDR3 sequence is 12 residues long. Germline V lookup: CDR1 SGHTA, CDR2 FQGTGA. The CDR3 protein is CASSNASGELFF. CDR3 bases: TGTGCCAGCTCAAATGCTAGCGGGGAGCTGTTTTTT. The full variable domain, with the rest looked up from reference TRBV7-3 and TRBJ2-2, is GAGVSQTPSNKVTEKGKYVELRCDPISGHTALYWYRQSLGQGPEFLIYFQGTGAADDSGLPNDRFFAVRPEGSVSTLKIQRTERGDSAVYLCASSNASGELFFGEGSRLTVL.